A selection of T cell receptor beta chains follows, all from one sample in a study of blood T cell repertoires in COVID-19. Clones were read by immunoSEQ multiplex PCR, and TCRdb kept only the in-frame ones, dropping some. Here the sample spans fewer than 45,000 clones, around 85% being singletons. Sequencing was performed on peripheral blood. The receptors were gathered from an elderly woman with acute or convalescent COVID-19. The CDR3 runs from the conserved cysteine through the conserved F or W. D genes are given only for firm matches. Part of the rows lack a size; the others show once, few, many or a class for expanded clones.

D gene	CDR3 length	J gene	V gene	clone size	CDR3 protein	CDR3 DNA
NA	15	TRBJ2-3	TRBV7-9	NA	CASSSYETITDTQYF	TGTGCCAGCAGCTCGTACGAGACAATCACAGATACGCAGTATTTT
TRBD1	14	TRBJ2-6	TRBV5-1	NA	CAKDRGSGANVLTF	TGCGCCAAGGACAGGGGGTCCGGGGCCAACGTCCTGACTTTC
NA	15	TRBJ2-5	TRBV5-1	NA	CASSLVGSRGETQYF	TGCGCCAGCAGCTTGGTAGGGAGCAGAGGGGAGACCCAGTACTTC
NA	15	TRBJ2-5	TRBV5-1	NA	CASSGNRASLETQYF	TGCGCCAGCAGCGGGAACAGGGCTTCTTTGGAGACCCAGTACTTC
TRBD2	14	TRBJ2-4	TRBV10-3	NA	CASGGDLAKNIQYF	TGTGCCTCCGGGGGGGACCTAGCCAAAAACATTCAGTACTTC
NA	11	TRBJ2-7	TRBV20-1	NA	CSASPGDEQYF	TGCAGTGCTAGTCCAGGGGACGAGCAGTACTTC
NA	16	TRBJ1-1	TRBV5-1	NA	CASSLDQAATNTEAFF	TGCGCCAGCAGCTTGGATCAGGCAGCTACGAACACTGAAGCTTTCTTT
TRBD2	14	TRBJ2-5	TRBV7-2	NA	CASSPGLAVETQYF	TGTGCCAGCAGCCCCGGACTAGCAGTCGAGACCCAGTACTTC
NA	15	TRBJ2-3	TRBV5-1	once	CASSLGAKVTDTQYF	TGCGCCAGCAGCTTGGGAGCCAAAGTCACAGATACGCAGTATTTT
TRBD1	14	TRBJ2-7	TRBV30	NA	CAWATGTGGYEQYF	TGTGCCTGGGCAACCGGGACAGGGGGCTACGAGCAGTACTTC
NA	15	TRBJ2-3	TRBV4-2	NA	CASSQDIAGTDTQYF	TGTGCCAGCAGCCAAGATATTGCGGGCACAGATACGCAGTATTTT
TRBD1	12	TRBJ2-7	TRBV12-3/TRBV12-4	NA	CASSQTGVEQYF	TGTGCCAGCAGCCAGACAGGGGTCGAGCAGTACTTC
TRBD1	14	TRBJ1-2	TRBV27	NA	CASSSGTGLYGYTF	TGTGCCAGCAGTTCGGGGACAGGGCTCTATGGCTACACCTTC
TRBD1	15	TRBJ1-6	TRBV3-1/TRBV3-2	few	CASSQGYRGNSPLHF	TGTGCCAGCAGCCAAGGGTACAGGGGTAATTCACCCCTCCACTTT
TRBD1	14	TRBJ2-7	TRBV3-1/TRBV3-2	NA	CASSPRDRNLEQYF	TGTGCCAGCAGCCCACGGGACAGGAACCTGGAGCAGTACTTC
TRBD1	11	TRBJ1-5	TRBV20-1	NA	CSAGQGQVQHF	TGCAGTGCTGGTCAAGGACAGGTCCAGCATTTT
TRBD2	16	TRBJ2-7	TRBV10-3	NA	CAISESGGTLPYEQYF	TGTGCCATCAGTGAGTCGGGGGGGACGTTACCCTACGAGCAGTACTTC
TRBD1	15	TRBJ1-1	TRBV5-6	NA	CASSSTGGSSTEAFF	TGTGCCAGCAGCTCAACAGGGGGCAGTAGCACTGAAGCTTTCTTT
TRBD1	18	TRBJ1-4	TRBV5-1	once	CASSTGQGGPLTNEKLFF	TGCGCCAGCAGCACTGGACAGGGAGGGCCGTTGACTAATGAAAAACTGTTTTTT
TRBD1	15	TRBJ1-2	TRBV28	NA	CASSLRGQGYYGYTF	TGTGCCAGCAGTTTAAGAGGACAGGGGTACTATGGCTACACCTTC
TRBD2	15	TRBJ2-5	TRBV28	NA	CASSLSGTYQETQYF	TGTGCCAGCAGTTTGAGCGGGACCTATCAAGAGACCCAGTACTTC
NA	16	TRBJ2-2	TRBV25-1	NA	CASSNGGRPNTGELFF	TGTGCCAGCAGTAATGGAGGGCGACCGAACACCGGGGAGCTGTTTTTT
TRBD1	18	TRBJ1-4	TRBV23-1	NA	CASSQRRTGTVDSEKLFF	TGCGCCAGCAGTCAGCGAAGGACAGGGACGGTGGATAGTGAAAAACTGTTTTTT
TRBD2	17	TRBJ2-3	TRBV7-6	NA	CASSLGLAFAAGDTQYF	TGTGCCAGCAGCCTGGGACTAGCGTTCGCAGCGGGAGATACGCAGTATTTT
TRBD1	14	TRBJ1-6	TRBV5-1	NA	CASSYGTGNSPLHF	TGCGCCAGCAGCTACGGGACAGGGAATTCACCCCTCCACTTT
TRBD2	15	TRBJ2-5	TRBV6-1	NA	CASSEGLAGAETQYF	TGTGCCAGCAGTGAGGGACTAGCGGGAGCAGAGACCCAGTACTTC
TRBD2	15	TRBJ2-1	TRBV7-2	NA	CASSQGTSGQNEQFF	TGTGCCAGCAGCCAGGGGACTAGCGGCCAGAATGAGCAGTTCTTC
NA	12	TRBJ2-2	TRBV5-6	NA	CASSLSVGELFF	TGTGCCAGCAGCCTCTCTGTTGGGGAGCTGTTTTTT
NA	15	TRBJ2-7	TRBV6-5	NA	CASSSLQVQGSEQYF	TGTGCCAGCAGTTCCCTCCAAGTCCAGGGGAGCGAGCAGTACTTC
TRBD1	13	TRBJ1-1	TRBV10-1	NA	CASKQGGGTEAFF	TGCGCCAGTAAACAGGGGGGTGGCACTGAAGCTTTCTTT
NA	16	TRBJ1-6	TRBV6-5	NA	CASSYKPNSYNSPLHF	TGTGCCAGCAGTTACAAACCTAACTCCTATAATTCACCCCTCCACTTT
NA	13	TRBJ1-3	TRBV7-8	NA	CASSLVSGNTIYF	TGTGCCAGCAGCTTAGTCAGTGGAAACACCATATATTTT
NA	12	TRBJ1-1	TRBV10-3	NA	CAISVRNTEAFF	TGTGCCATCAGTGTGAGGAACACTGAAGCTTTCTTT
TRBD2	16	TRBJ2-7	TRBV6-1	NA	CASSEGTSGRVYEQYF	TGTGCCAGCAGTGAAGGGACTAGCGGGAGAGTCTACGAGCAGTACTTC
TRBD1	14	TRBJ2-7	TRBV7-2	few	CASSLRDSYYEQYF	TGTGCCAGCAGCCTCCGGGACAGTTACTACGAGCAGTACTTC
TRBD1	15	TRBJ1-4	TRBV28	few	CASSLHGTVNEKLFF	TGTGCCAGCAGTTTGCACGGGACAGTTAATGAAAAACTGTTTTTT
TRBD1	14	TRBJ2-3	TRBV11-2	few	CASDDRATTDTQYF	TGTGCCAGTGACGACAGGGCCACCACAGATACGCAGTATTTT
TRBD1	15	TRBJ1-1	TRBV3-1/TRBV3-2	NA	CASSRRGQKNTEAFF	TGTGCCAGCAGCAGGAGGGGGCAGAAGAACACTGAAGCTTTCTTT
NA	16	TRBJ2-1	TRBV15	NA	CATSSLSGTSYNEQFF	TGTGCCACCAGCAGCCTCTCGGGGACATCCTACAATGAGCAGTTCTTC
TRBD2	14	TRBJ2-1	TRBV11-1	NA	CASSLGSGFGEQFF	TGTGCCAGCAGCTTAGGTAGCGGGTTTGGTGAGCAGTTCTTC
TRBD2	13	TRBJ2-7	TRBV12-3/TRBV12-4	NA	CASSPTSKGEQYF	TGTGCCAGCAGTCCGACTAGCAAAGGCGAGCAGTACTTC
TRBD2	17	TRBJ2-1	TRBV5-1	NA	CASSLGMGTSGFNEQFF	TGCGCCAGCAGCTTGGGAATGGGGACTAGCGGTTTCAATGAGCAGTTCTTC
NA	12	TRBJ1-5	TRBV28	NA	CATEDRSQPQHF	TGTGCCACTGAAGACAGGTCTCAGCCCCAGCATTTT
NA	16	TRBJ1-5	TRBV5-1	NA	CASSPRPGHSNQPQHF	TGCGCCAGCAGTCCACGTCCGGGACATAGCAATCAGCCCCAGCATTTT
TRBD1	17	TRBJ2-7	TRBV5-4	few	CASSLLPGTGPTYEQYF	TGTGCCAGCAGCTTACTTCCCGGGACAGGACCTACCTACGAGCAGTACTTC
NA	17	TRBJ1-6	TRBV20-1	NA	CSASDSGADSYNSPLHF	TGCAGTGCTAGTGACTCAGGGGCCGACTCCTATAATTCACCCCTCCACTTT
TRBD1	14	TRBJ2-3	TRBV7-7	once	CASSSGTGADTQYF	TGTGCCAGCAGCTCCGGGACAGGGGCAGATACGCAGTATTTT
NA	14	TRBJ2-7	TRBV5-6	NA	CASSLPGGGYEQYF	TGTGCCAGCAGTTTGCCGGGGGGCGGTTACGAGCAGTACTTC
NA	17	TRBJ1-2	TRBV3-1/TRBV3-2	NA	CASSQEGVGTKGYGYTF	TGTGCCAGCAGCCAAGAGGGGGTCGGGACAAAGGGCTATGGCTACACCTTC
NA	14	TRBJ2-3	TRBV5-1	NA	CASSLAGSLDTQYF	TGCGCCAGCAGCTTGGCCGGTTCGTTGGATACGCAGTATTTT
TRBD1	16	TRBJ2-2	TRBV7-9	few	CASSLAGTGGTGELFF	TGTGCCAGCAGCTTAGCTGGGACAGGGGGCACCGGGGAGCTGTTTTTT
NA	13	TRBJ1-5	TRBV19	NA	CASRKDGSQPQHF	TGTGCCAGTCGTAAAGATGGCTCTCAGCCCCAGCATTTT